Shown below are 12 T cell receptor beta chains from a single sample sequenced in a study of CD8+ T cells in alopecia areata. Extraction and reverse transcription of RNA yielded cDNA as the sequencing template. Produced via immunoSEQ multiplex PCR; TCRdb's table is partial and in-frame only. This sample has roughly 150,000 clones; about 54% occur once, and the top ten carry over 4%. Sequenced material: CD4+ T cells sorted from blood. All receptors derive from a human donor in good health.

Worth noting for this clone: Other DNA sequences of this sample code for an identical CDR3. The chain links TRBV29-1 to TRBJ1-5; TRBD1 might be the D (6 bases). The CDR3 spans 13 residues. Germline CDR1 reads SQVTM; CDR2 reads ANQGSEA. V lost 4 bases and J lost 4, with 11 bases in between. Written as DNA, the CDR3 is TGCAGCGTTGCGACAGGAGGAAATCAGCCCCAGCATTTT. Protein product: CSVATGGNQPQHF.

This rearrangement joins TRBV15 to TRBJ1-4; TRBD1 is a possible D gene (6 bases). Trimming shortened V by 1 base and J by 0 bases, and 15 bases separated the two germline ends. Germline CDR1 is LNHNV and CDR2 is YYDKDF (reference sequence). CDR3 length: 18 residues. This CDR3 is CATSRGWGDTSTNEKLFF. The CDR3 DNA follows: TGTGCCACCAGCAGAGGCTGGGGGGACACCTCAACTAATGAAAAACTGTTTTTT.

V and J are TRBV6-5 and TRBJ2-7; 10 bases agree with TRBD1. This CDR3 is 12 amino acids long. The V gene end was trimmed by 8 bases and the J gene end by 3 bases; junction bases not matched to a gene: 1. CDR1 is MNHEY and CDR2 is SVGAGI in the germline V gene. The DNA of the CDR3 is TGTGCCAGCCGGACAGGGGGCTACGAGCAGTACTTC. Translation gives CASRTGGYEQYF.

The chain is built from TRBV14 and TRBJ1-5; D is possibly TRBD1 (6 bases). CDR3 length: 17 residues. From germline, CDR1 is SGHDN and CDR2 FVKESK. Trimming pared 2 bases from V and 1 base from J, leaving 15 bases between. This CDR3 is CASSQIGGDESNQPQHF. The CDR3 nucleotides read TGTGCCAGCAGCCAAATAGGGGGAGACGAGAGCAATCAGCCCCAGCATTTT.

This sequence joins TRBV19 and TRBJ1-2; D gene uncertain. The CDR3 length is 13 residues. Germline assignment: CDR1 LNHDA and CDR2 SQIVND (reference sequence). The ends were cut back, 3 bases at V and 3 bases at J, with 8 bases in the middle. CDR3 bases: TGTGCCAGTAGTATTTACGGATACTATGGCTACACCTTC. This codes for CASSIYGYYGYTF.

This rearrangement joins TRBV27 to TRBJ1-5; no definite D call. Germline loops: CDR1 MNHEY, CDR2 SMNVEV (reference sequence). The CDR3 has 15 residues. The V end was cut by 5 bases, the J end by 1 base, with 12 bases between. This CDR3 is CASSEASGSNQPQHF. In DNA, the CDR3 is TGTGCCAGCAGTGAAGCCAGCGGAAGCAATCAGCCCCAGCATTTT.

The V call is TRBV29-1, the J call TRBJ2-3, with 9 bases that match TRBD1. The CDR3 spans 14 residues. The junction had 5 bases not matched to a gene; V was cut back by 7 bases and J by 0 bases. Germline lookup yields CDR1 SQVTM and CDR2 ANQGSEA. In DNA form, the CDR3 reads TGCAGCGGGACAGGGGCGTCTAGCACAGATACGCAGTATTTT. This gives the protein CSGTGASSTDTQYF.

V and J are TRBV30 and TRBJ2-2; D is perhaps TRBD1 (6 bases). V gave up 2 bases and J gave up 4 bases, with 8 bases separating them. Germline V gene lookup returns CDR1 GTSNPN and CDR2 SVGIG (reference sequence). The CDR3 extends over 13 amino acids. The CDR3: CAWSPRGTGELFF. CDR3 coding DNA: TGTGCCTGGAGTCCCAGGGGCACCGGGGAGCTGTTTTTT.

The J gene is TRBJ2-2, the V gene TRBV6-6, with no clear D. The CDR3 contains 15 residues. CDR1 MNHNY and CDR2 SVGAGI come from the germline V gene (reference sequence). Trimming took 0 bases from V and 4 from J, leaving 9 bases between them. The CDR3 here is CASSYSRQPTGELFF. In DNA form, the CDR3 reads TGTGCCAGCAGTTACTCGCGGCAGCCCACCGGGGAGCTGTTTTTT.

The rearrangement uses TRBV30 and TRBJ2-5; 9 bases match TRBD1. Germline CDR1 reads GTSNPN; CDR2 reads SVGIG (reference sequence). CDR3 length: 15 residues. V was clipped by 3 bases and J by 1 base; unmatched bases: 6. The CDR3 protein is CAWRDRGIFQETQYF. The CDR3 DNA follows: TGTGCCTGGAGGGACAGGGGAATCTTCCAAGAGACCCAGTACTTC. Together with reference TRBV30 and TRBJ2-5, the CDR3 gives the full variable domain: SQTIHQWPATLVQPVGSPLSLECTVEGTSNPNLYWYRQAAGRGLQLLFYSVGIGQISSEVPQNLSASRPQDRQFILSSKKLLLSDSGFYLCAWRDRGIFQETQYFGPGTRLLVL.

The rearrangement uses TRBV27 and TRBJ2-7; 11 bases agree with TRBD2. V shed 5 bases and J 0 bases; nucleotides not matched to a gene: 3. CDR3 length: 15 amino acids. Germline loops: CDR1 MNHEY, CDR2 SMNVEV (reference sequence). CDR3 nucleotides: TGTGCCAGCAGTCCCCTAGCGGGGGGCTCCTACGAGCAGTACTTC. Its translation: CASSPLAGGSYEQYF.

The chain employs TRBV10-3 and TRBJ2-4; maybe TRBD2 (5 bases). Germline V gene lookup returns CDR1 ENHRY and CDR2 SYGVKD. Trimming stripped 6 bases from V and 15 bases from J, with 18 bases between. The CDR3 runs to 12 residues. The CDR3 DNA sequence: TGTGCCATCAGCTCGACTGGAGGAGGACCGTACTTC. Protein: CAISSTGGGPYF.